This TCR beta chain was obtained from a study of monozygotic twins with inflammatory bowel disease. General observations from the study: IBD patients shared fewer clonotypes with others than healthy twins, especially with disease activity. The analysis failed to separate different T cell subtypes.

The CDR3 covers 13 residues. The germline V gene has CDR1 DFQATT and CDR2 SNEGSKA (reference sequence). The template switching step added UMIs that contained a 6-nucleotide sample barcode. TCRdb processed the 5' RACE reads again and assigns one entry to each CDR3 protein, with no DNA. The sample's table shows roughly 300,000 distinct CDR3 sequences. With respect to this clonotype: Antigen specificity is unknown.

Sequenced: blood. The chain is built from TRBV20-1 and TRBJ2-3; TCRdb proposes TRBD1, but this gene call is untestable without DNA. The TCR sequence derives from a human donor with ulcerative colitis or Crohn's disease, or a healthy co-twin of an affected twin (not recorded which). CDR3 amino acids: CSYGTGNTDTQYF.